This T cell receptor (beta chain) was sequenced during a study of technical replicates of blood from a few donors. Sequencing was performed with immunoSEQ multiplex PCR; in TCRdb, only in-frame clones are kept and a portion is missing. The data show about 93,000 clones, with about 95% seen just once and 0.2% to 0.3% held by the top ten. Deletions cut 6 bases from V and 11 bases from J, with 16 bases between. This CDR3 is built from 12 residues. Per the germline V gene, CDR1 is MNHEY and CDR2 is SMNVEV (reference sequence). The sequencing sample was made of T cells isolated from PBMCs. The rearrangement links TRBV27 to TRBJ1-1, with a tentative D call TRBD1 (5 bases). The receptor was derived from a human donor in good health. As DNA, the CDR3 is TGTGCCAGCAGCCGAGGCGACAGTAGGGCTTTCTTT. As protein: CASSRGDSRAFF.